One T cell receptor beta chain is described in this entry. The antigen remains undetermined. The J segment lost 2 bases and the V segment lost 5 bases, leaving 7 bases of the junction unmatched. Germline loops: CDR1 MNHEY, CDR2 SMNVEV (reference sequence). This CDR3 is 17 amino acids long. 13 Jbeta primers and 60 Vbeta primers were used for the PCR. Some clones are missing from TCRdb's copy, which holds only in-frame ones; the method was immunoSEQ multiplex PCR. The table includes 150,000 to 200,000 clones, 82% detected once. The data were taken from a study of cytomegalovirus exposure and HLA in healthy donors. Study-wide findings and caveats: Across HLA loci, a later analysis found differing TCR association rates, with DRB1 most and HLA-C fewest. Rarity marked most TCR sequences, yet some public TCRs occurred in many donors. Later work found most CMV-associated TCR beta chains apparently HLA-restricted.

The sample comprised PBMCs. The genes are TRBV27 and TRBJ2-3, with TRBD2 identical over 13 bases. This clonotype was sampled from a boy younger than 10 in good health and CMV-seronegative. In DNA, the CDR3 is TGTGCCAGCAGTAGCCCCGGGACTAGCGGGGCCACAGATACGCAGTATTTT. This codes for CASSSPGTSGATDTQYF.